This TCR beta chain was recorded in a study of T cell responses to AZD1222 COVID-19 vaccine. Overall study results and limits: Regions 160-218 and 743-854 held dominance among vaccine-associated CD4 TCRs, which spanned spike. Elevations in Spike-specific TCR breadth and depth followed administration of two AZD1222 doses. A mostly white British donor set with more females was recruited, and clonal diversity was possibly underestimated. There were repertoire samples only from the period after the peak T cell response.

The table came from immunoSEQ multiplex PCR; TCRdb's copy has only in-frame clones and leaves some out. The table has about 220,000 clones, roughly 91% seen once. Turning to this clone: The antigen is unknown.

This CDR3 is 16 amino acids long. The germline V gene has CDR1 MNHEY and CDR2 SVGAGI. V shed 4 bases and J 6 bases; nucleotides not matched to a gene: 9. The sample consisted of peripheral blood, taken on day 0 of MenACWY control vaccination. This TCR was sampled from an adult in good health. The genes are TRBV6-5 and TRBJ2-2; the match to TRBD2 covers 9 bases. The CDR3 reads CASSSLRGGAPGELFF. As DNA, the CDR3 is TGTGCCAGCAGTTCTCTACGCGGGGGGGCCCCCGGGGAGCTGTTTTTT.